This TCR beta chain emerged from a study of T cell responses to AZD1222 COVID-19 vaccine. Using immunoSEQ multiplex PCR, the repertoire was profiled, and TCRdb retains in-frame clones only, with some absent. The data contain 95,000 to 150,000 clones, around 92% of them singletons. Overall study results and limits: The breadth and depth of Spike-specific TCRs increased once two AZD1222 doses had been given. Clonal diversity may have been underestimated, and the donors were mostly white British, with more females than males. Regions left unmutated in variants are reportedly the target of nearly half of spike-specific TCRs.

The V gene's germline CDR1 is LNHDA and CDR2 SQIVND (reference sequence). The V and J ends lost 6 bases and 1 base respectively, with 16 bases between them. This CDR3 is 15 amino acids long. As for this clone: Its antigen is currently unknown.

This chain uses TRBV19 with TRBJ2-7; D gene unclear. The receptor's source is an adult in good health. The sequencing used peripheral blood, collected on day 0 of AZD1222 vaccination. CDR3: CASSFAKLGSYEQYF. The CDR3 DNA is TGTGCCAGTAGCTTCGCTAAGCTTGGGTCCTACGAGCAGTACTTC.